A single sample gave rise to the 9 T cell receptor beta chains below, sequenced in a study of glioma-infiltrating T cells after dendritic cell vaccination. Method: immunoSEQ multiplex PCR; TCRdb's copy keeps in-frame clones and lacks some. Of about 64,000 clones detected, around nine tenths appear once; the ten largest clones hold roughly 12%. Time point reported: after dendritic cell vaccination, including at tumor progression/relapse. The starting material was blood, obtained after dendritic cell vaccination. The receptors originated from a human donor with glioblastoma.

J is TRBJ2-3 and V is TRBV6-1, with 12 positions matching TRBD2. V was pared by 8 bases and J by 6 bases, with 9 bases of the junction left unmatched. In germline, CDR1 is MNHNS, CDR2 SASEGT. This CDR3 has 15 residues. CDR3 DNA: TGTGCCAGCCTTGCGCTAGCGGGAGGGCCCGATACGCAGTATTTT. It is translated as CASLALAGGPDTQYF.

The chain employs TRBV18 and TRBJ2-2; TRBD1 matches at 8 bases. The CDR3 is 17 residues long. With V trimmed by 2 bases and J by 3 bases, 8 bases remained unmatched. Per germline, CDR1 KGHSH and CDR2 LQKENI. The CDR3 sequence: CASSPFATGVDTGELFF. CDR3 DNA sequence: TGTGCCAGCTCACCATTCGCGACAGGGGTTGACACCGGGGAGCTGTTTTTT.

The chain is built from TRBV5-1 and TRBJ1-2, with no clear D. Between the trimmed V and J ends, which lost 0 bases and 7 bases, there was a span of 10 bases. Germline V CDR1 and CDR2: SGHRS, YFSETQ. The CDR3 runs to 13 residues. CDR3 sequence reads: CASSLAARSGYTF. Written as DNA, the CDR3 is TGCGCCAGCAGCTTGGCCGCCCGCAGTGGCTACACCTTC.

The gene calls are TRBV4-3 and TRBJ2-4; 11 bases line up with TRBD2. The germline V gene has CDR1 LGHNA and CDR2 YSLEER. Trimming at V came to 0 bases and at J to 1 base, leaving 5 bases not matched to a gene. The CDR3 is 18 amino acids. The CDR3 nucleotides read TGCGCCAGCAGCCAAGATGGAGGACTAGCGGGTGCCAAAAACATTCAGTACTTC. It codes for CASSQDGGLAGAKNIQYF.

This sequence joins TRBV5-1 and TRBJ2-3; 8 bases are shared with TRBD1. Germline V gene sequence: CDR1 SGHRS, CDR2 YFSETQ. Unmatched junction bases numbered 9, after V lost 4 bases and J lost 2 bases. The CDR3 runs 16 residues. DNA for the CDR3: TGCGCCAGCAGCCGAGGACAGGGCGGATTCACAGATACGCAGTATTTT. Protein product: CASSRGQGGFTDTQYF.

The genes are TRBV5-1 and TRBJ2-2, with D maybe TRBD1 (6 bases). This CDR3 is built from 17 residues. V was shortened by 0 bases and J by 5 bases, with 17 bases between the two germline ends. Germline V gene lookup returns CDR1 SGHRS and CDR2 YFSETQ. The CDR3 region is CASSLAERVRGTGELFF. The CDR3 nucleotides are TGCGCCAGCAGCTTGGCCGAGAGGGTTAGGGGGACCGGGGAGCTGTTTTTT.

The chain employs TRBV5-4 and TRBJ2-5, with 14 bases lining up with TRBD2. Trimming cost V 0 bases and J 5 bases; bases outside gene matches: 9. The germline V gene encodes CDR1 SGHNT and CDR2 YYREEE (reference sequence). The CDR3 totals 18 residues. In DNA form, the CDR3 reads TGTGCCAGCAGCTTGGGACTAGCGGGAGGGCCCGGACAGGAGACCCAGTACTTC. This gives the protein CASSLGLAGGPGQETQYF.

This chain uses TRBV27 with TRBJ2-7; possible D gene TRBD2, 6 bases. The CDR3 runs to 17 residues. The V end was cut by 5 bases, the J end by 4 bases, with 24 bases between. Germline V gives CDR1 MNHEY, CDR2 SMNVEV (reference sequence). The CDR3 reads CASSPLARGNQLYEQYF. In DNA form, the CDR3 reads TGTGCCAGCAGTCCCCTAGCGCGGGGAAACCAACTTTACGAGCAGTACTTC.

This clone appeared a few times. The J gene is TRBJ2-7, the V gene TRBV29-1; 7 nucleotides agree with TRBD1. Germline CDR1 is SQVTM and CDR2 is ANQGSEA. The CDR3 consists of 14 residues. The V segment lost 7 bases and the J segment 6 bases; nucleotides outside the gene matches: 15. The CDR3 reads CSGINPGQQVEQYF. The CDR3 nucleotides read TGCAGCGGGATCAACCCGGGACAGCAAGTCGAGCAGTACTTC.